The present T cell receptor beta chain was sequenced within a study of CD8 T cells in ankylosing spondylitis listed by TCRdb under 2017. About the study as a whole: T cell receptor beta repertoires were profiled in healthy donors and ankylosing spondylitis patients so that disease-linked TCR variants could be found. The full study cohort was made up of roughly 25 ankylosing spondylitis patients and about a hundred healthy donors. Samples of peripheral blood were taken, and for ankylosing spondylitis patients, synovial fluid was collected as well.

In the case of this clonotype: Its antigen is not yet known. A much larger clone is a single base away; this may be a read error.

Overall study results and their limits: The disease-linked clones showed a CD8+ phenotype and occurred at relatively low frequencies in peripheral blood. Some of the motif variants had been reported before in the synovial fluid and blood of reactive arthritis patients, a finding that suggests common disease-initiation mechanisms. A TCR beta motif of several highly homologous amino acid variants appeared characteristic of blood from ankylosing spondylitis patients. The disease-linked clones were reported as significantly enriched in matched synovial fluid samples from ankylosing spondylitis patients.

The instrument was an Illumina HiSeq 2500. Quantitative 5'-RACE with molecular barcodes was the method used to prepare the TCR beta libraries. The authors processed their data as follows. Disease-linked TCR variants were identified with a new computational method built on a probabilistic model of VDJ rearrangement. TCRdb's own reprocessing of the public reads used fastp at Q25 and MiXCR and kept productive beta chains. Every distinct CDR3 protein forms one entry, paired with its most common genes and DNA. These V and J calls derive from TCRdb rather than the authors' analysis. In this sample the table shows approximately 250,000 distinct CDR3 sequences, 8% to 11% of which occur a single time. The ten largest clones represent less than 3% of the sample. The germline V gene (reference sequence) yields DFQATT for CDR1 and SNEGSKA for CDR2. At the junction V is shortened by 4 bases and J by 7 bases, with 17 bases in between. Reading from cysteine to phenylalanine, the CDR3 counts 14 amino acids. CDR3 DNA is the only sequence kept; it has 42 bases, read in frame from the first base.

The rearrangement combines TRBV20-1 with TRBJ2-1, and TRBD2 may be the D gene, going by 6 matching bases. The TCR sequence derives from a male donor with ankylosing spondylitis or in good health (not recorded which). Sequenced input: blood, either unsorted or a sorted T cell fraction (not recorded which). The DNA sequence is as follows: TGCAGTGCTAACGATCTAGTGGGGGGAAATGAGCAGTTCTTC. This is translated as CSANDLVGGNEQFF.